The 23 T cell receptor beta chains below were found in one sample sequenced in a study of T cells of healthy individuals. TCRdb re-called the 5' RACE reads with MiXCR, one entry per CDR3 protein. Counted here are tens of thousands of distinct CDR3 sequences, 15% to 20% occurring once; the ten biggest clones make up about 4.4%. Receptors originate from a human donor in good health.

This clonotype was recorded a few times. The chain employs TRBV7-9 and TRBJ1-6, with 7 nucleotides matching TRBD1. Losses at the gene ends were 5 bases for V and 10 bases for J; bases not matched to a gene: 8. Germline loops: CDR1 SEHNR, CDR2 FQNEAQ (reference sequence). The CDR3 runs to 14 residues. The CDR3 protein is CASSKGAPASPLHF. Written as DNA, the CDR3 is TGTGCCAGCAGCAAGGGGGCCCCGGCGTCACCCCTCCACTTT. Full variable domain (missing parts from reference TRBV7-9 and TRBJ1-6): DTGVSQNPRHKITKRGQNVTFRCDPISEHNRLYWYRQTLGQGPEFLTYFQNEAQLEKSRLLSDRFSAERPKGSFSTLEIQRTEQGDSAMYLCASSKGAPASPLHFGNGTRLTVT.

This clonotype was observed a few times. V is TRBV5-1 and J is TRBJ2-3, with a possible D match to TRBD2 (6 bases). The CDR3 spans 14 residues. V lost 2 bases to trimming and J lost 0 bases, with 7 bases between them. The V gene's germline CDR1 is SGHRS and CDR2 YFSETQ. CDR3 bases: TGCGCCAGCAGCTTCGCGGGGAGCACAGATACGCAGTATTTT. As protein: CASSFAGSTDTQYF.

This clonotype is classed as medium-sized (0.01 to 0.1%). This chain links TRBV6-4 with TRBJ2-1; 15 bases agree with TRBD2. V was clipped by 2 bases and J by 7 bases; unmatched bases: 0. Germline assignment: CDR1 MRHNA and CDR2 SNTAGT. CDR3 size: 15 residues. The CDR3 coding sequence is TGTGCCAGCAGTGACGGGACTAGCGGGGGGAATGAGCAGTTCTTC. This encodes CASSDGTSGGNEQFF.

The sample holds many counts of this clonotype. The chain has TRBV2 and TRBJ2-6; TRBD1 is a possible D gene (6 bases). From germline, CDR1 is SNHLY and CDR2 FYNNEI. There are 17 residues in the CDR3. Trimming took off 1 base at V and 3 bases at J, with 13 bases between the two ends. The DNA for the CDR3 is TGTGCCAGCAGTGAAGACCCATGGGGGCTTGGGGCCAACGTCCTGACTTTC. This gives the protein CASSEDPWGLGANVLTF.

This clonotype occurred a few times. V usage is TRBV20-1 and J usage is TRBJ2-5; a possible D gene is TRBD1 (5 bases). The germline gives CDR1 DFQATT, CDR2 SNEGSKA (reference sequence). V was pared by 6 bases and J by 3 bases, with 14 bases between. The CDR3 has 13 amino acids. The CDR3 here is CSAPTVGEETQYF. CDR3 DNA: TGCAGTGCCCCGACAGTTGGAGAAGAGACCCAGTACTTC.

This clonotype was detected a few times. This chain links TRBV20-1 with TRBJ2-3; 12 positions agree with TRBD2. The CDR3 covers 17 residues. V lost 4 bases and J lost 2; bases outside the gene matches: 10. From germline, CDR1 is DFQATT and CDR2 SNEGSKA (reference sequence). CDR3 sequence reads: CSAILAGGPPPTDTQYF. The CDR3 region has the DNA TGCAGTGCTATCCTAGCGGGAGGGCCCCCCCCCACAGATACGCAGTATTTT.

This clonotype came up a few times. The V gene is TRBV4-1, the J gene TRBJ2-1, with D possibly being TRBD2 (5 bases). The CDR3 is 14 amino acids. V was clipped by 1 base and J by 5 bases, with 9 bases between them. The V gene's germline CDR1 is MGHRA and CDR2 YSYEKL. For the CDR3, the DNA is TGCGCCAGCAGCCAAGTTGGGAGCCACAATGAGCAGTTCTTC. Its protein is CASSQVGSHNEQFF.

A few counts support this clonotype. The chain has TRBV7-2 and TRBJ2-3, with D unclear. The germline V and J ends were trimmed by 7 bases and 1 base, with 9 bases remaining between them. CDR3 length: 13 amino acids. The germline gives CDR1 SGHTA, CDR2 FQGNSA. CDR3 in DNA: TGTGCCAGCACCGAGTGGGGCACAGATACGCAGTATTTT. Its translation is CASTEWGTDTQYF.

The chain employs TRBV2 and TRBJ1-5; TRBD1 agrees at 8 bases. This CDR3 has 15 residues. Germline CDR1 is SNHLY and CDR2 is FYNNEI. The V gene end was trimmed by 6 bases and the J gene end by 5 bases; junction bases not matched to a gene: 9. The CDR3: CASSYDRGGDQPQHF. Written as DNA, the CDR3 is TGTGCCAGCAGCTACGACAGGGGCGGAGATCAGCCCCAGCATTTT.

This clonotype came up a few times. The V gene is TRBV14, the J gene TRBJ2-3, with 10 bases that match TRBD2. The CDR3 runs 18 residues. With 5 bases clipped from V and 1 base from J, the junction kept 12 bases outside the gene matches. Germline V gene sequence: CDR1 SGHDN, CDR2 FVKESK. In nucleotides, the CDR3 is TGTGCCAGCAGCTCTGCGGTGGTAGCGGGGGGACGCACAGATACGCAGTATTTT. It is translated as CASSSAVVAGGRTDTQYF.

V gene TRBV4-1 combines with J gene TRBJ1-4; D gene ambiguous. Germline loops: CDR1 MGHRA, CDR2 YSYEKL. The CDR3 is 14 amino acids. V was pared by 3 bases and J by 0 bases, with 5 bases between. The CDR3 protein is CASSQASTNEKLFF. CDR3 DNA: TGCGCCAGCAGCCAGGCATCAACTAATGAAAAACTGTTTTTT.

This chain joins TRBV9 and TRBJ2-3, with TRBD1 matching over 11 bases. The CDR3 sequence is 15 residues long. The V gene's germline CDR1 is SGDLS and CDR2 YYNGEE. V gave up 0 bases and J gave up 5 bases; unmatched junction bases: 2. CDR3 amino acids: CASSVVGTGGDTQYF. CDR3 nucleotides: TGTGCCAGCAGCGTAGTCGGGACAGGGGGAGATACGCAGTATTTT.

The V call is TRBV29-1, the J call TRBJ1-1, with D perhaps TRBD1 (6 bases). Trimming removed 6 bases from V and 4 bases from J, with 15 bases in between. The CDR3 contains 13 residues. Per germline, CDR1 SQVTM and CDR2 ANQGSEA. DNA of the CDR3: TGCAGCGTGCTAGCAGGGGTTCTCACTGAAGCTTTCTTT. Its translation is CSVLAGVLTEAFF.

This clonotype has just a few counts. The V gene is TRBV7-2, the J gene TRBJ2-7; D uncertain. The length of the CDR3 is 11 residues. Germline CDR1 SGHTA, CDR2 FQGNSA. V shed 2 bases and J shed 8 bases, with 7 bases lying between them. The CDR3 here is CASSLFGQQYF. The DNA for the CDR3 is TGTGCCAGCAGCTTATTCGGCCAGCAGTACTTC.

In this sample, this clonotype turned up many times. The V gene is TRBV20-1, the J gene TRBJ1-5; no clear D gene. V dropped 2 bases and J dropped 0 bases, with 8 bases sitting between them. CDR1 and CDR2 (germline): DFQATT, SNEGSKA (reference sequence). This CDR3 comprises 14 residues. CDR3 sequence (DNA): TGCAGTGCTAGAAACTCCTATAGCAATCAGCCCCAGCATTTT. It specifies CSARNSYSNQPQHF.

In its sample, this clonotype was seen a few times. CDR3 amino acids: CASSQQGRYGYTF. For the CDR3, the DNA is TGTGCCAGCAGTCAACAGGGGCGGTATGGCTACACCTTC. The V and J genes are TRBV28 and TRBJ1-2, with TRBD1 matching 7 bases. J gave up 5 bases and V 5 bases, and 5 bases lay outside the gene matches. CDR3 length equals 13 residues. The germline gives CDR1 MDHEN, CDR2 SYDVKM.

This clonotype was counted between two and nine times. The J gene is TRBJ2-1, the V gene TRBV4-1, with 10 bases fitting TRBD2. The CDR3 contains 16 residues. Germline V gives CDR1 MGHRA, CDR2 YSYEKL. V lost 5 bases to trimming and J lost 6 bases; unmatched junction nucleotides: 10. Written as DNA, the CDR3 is TGCGCCAGCAGCTTATGGACCGGGACTAGCGCCAATGAGCAGTTCTTC. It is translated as CASSLWTGTSANEQFF.

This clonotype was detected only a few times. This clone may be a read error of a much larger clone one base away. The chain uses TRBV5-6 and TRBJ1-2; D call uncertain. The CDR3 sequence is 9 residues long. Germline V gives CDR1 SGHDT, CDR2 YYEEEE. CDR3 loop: CASSYGYNF. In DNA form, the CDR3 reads TGTGCCAGCAGCTATGGCTACAACTTC.

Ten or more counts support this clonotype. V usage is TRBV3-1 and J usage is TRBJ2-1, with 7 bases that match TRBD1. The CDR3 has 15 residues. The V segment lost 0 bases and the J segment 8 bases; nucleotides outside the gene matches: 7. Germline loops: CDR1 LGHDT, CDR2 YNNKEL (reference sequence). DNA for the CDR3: TGTGCCAGCAGCCAAGATCTTACAGGGGAAGATGAGCAGTTCTTC. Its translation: CASSQDLTGEDEQFF.

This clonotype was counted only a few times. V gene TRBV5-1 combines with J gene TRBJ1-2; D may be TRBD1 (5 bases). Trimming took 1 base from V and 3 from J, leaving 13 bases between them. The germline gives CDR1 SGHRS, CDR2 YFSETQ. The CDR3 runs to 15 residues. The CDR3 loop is CASSLLYTGYYGYTF. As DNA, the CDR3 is TGCGCCAGCAGCTTGCTTTATACAGGCTACTATGGCTACACCTTC.

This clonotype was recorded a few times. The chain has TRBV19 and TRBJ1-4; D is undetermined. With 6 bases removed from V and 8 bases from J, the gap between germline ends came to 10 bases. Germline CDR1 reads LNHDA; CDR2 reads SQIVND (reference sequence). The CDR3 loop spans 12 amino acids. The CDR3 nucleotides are TGTGCCAGTAGCACCAGCAGAGAAAAACTGTTTTTT. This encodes CASSTSREKLFF.

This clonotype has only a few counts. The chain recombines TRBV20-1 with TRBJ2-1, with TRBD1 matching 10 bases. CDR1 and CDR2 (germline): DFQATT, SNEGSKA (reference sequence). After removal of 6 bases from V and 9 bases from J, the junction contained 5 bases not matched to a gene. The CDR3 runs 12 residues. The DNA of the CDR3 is TGCAGTGCCTGGACAGGGGGGGTTGAGCAGTTCTTC. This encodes CSAWTGGVEQFF.

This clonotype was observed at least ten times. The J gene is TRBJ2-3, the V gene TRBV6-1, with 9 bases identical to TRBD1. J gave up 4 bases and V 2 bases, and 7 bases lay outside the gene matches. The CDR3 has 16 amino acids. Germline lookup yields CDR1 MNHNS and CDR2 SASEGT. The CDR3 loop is CASSESTGTGSDTQYF. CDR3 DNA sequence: TGTGCCAGCAGTGAAAGTACCGGGACAGGGTCAGATACGCAGTATTTT.